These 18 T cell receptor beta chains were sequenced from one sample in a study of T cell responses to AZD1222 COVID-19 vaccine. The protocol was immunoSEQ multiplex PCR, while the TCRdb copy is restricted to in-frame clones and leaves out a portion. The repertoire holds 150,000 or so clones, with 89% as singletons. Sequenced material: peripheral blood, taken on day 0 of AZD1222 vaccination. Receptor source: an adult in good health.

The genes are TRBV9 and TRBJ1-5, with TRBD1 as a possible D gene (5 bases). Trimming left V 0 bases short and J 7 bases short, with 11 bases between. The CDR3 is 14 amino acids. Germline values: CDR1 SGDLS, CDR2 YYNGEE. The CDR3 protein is CASSVDSGDQPQHF. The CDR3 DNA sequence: TGTGCCAGCAGCGTAGATAGTGGGGACCAGCCCCAGCATTTT. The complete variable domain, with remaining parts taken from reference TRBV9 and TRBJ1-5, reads DSGVTQTPKHLITATGQRVTLRCSPRSGDLSVYWYQQSLDQGLQFLIQYYNGEERAKGNILERFSAQQFPDLHSELNLSSLELGDSALYFCASSVDSGDQPQHFGDGTRLSIL.

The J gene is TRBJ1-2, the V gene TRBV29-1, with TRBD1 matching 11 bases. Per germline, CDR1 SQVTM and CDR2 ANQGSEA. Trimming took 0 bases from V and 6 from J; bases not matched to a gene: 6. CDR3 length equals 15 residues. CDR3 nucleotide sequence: TGCAGCGTTGAAGATGTAGGACAGGGGGCTAATGGCTACACCTTC. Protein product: CSVEDVGQGANGYTF.

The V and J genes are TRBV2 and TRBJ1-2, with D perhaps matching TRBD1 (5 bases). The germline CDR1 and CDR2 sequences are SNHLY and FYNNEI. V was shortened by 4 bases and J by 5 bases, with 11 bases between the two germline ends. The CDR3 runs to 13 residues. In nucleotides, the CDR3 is TGTGCCAGCAGTGGAGTGGGGGAATATGGCTACACCTTC. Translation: CASSGVGEYGYTF.

The CDR3 loop reads CASSLSSNTEAFF. The CDR3 nucleotides are TGTGCCAGCAGCTTAAGTTCGAACACTGAAGCTTTCTTT. The chain joins TRBV7-2 to TRBJ1-1; no definite D call. Germline V gene sequence: CDR1 SGHTA, CDR2 FQGNSA. There are 13 residues in the CDR3. Trimming shortened V by 2 bases and J by 1 base, and 5 bases separated the two germline ends. Full variable domain (rest looked up from reference TRBV7-2 and TRBJ1-1): GAGVSQSPSNKVTEKGKDVELRCDPISGHTALYWYRQSLGQGLEFLIYFQGNSAPDKSGLPSDRFSAERTGGSVSTLTIQRTQQEDSAVYLCASSLSSNTEAFFGQGTRLTVV.

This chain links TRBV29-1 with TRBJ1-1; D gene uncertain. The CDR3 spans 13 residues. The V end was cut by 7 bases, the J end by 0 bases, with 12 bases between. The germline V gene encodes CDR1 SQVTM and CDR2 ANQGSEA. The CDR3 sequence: CSGSTGLNTEAFF. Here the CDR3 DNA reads TGCAGCGGCTCGACGGGCTTGAACACTGAAGCTTTCTTT.

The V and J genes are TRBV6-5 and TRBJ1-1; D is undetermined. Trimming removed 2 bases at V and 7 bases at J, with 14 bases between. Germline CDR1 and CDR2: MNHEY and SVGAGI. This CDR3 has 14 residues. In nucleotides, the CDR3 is TGTGCCAGCAGTTACCGGGCGAGGGAGAGTGAAGCTTTCTTT. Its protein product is CASSYRARESEAFF.

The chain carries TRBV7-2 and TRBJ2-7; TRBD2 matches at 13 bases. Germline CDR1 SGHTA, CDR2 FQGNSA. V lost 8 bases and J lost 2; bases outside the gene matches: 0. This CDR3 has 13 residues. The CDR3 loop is CASGTSGTYEQYF. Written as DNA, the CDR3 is TGTGCCAGCGGGACTAGCGGGACCTACGAGCAGTACTTC.

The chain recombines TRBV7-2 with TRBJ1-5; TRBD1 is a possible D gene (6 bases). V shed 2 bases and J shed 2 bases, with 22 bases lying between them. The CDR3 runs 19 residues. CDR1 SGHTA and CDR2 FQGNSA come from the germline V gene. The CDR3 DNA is TGTGCCAGCAGCTTATTTGGGGGGGGCTCCCATAGCGGCAATCAGCCCCAGCATTTT. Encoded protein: CASSLFGGGSHSGNQPQHF.

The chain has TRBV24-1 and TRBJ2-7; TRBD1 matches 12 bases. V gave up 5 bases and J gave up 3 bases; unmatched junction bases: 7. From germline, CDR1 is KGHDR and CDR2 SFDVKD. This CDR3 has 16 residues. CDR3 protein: CATSGVRDRGLYEQYF. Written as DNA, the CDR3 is TGTGCCACCAGTGGTGTGAGGGACAGGGGGCTCTACGAGCAGTACTTC.

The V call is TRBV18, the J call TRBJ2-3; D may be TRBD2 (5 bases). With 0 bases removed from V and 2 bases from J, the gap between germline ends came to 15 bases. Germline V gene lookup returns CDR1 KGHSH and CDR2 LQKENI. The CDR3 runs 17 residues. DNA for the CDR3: TGTGCCAGCTCACCACCGGGTCGGGCGGGCCCCACAGATACGCAGTATTTT. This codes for CASSPPGRAGPTDTQYF.

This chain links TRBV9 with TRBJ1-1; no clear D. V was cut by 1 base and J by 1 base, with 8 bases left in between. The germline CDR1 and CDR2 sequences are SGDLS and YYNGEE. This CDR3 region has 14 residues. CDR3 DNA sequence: TGTGCCAGCAGCGTAAGTACACGGAACACTGAAGCTTTCTTT. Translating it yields CASSVSTRNTEAFF.

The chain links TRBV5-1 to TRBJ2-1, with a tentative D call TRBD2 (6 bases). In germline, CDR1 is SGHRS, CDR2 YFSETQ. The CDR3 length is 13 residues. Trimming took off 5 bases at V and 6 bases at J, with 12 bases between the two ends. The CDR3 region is CASSSGLGNEQFF. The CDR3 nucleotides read TGCGCCAGCAGTTCGGGACTCGGCAATGAGCAGTTCTTC.

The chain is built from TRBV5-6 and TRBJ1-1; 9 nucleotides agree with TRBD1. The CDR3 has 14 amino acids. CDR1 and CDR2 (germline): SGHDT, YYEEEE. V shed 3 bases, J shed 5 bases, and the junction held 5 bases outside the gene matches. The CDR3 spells CASSYRGPGTEAFF. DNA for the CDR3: TGTGCCAGCAGCTACAGGGGGCCGGGGACTGAAGCTTTCTTT. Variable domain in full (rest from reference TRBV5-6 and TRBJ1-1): DAGVTQSPTHLIKTRGQQVTLRCSPKSGHDTVSWYQQALGQGPQFIFQYYEEEERQRGNFPDRFSGHQFPNYSSELNVNALLLGDSALYLCASSYRGPGTEAFFGQGTRLTVV.

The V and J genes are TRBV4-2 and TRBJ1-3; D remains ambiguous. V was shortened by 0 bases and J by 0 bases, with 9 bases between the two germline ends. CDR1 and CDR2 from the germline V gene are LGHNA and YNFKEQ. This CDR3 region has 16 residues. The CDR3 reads CASSQDYQYSGNTIYF. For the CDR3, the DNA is TGTGCCAGCAGCCAAGATTATCAGTACTCTGGAAACACCATATATTTT.

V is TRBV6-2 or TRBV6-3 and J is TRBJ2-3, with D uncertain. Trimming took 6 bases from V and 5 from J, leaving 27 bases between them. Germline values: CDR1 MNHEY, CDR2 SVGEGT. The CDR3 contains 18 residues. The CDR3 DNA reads TGTGCCAGCAGCCCTTCCCCCCTCAGGACCATAACCAAAGATACGCAGTATTTT. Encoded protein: CASSPSPLRTITKDTQYF.

In DNA form, the CDR3 reads TGTGCCAGCAGTTTAGGGCAGGGCGTAGGCTACACCTTC. It specifies CASSLGQGVGYTF. The rearrangement links TRBV12-3 or TRBV12-4 to TRBJ1-2, with a weak D call TRBD1 (5 bases). Trimming left V 1 base short and J 8 bases short, with 11 bases between. This CDR3 contains 13 residues.

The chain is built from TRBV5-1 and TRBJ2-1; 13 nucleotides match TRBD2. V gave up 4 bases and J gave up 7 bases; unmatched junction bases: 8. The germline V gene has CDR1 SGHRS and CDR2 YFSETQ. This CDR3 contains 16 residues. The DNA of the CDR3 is TGCGCCAGCAGCACCCCCGGGACTAGCGGGATTAATGAGCAGTTCTTC. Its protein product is CASSTPGTSGINEQFF.

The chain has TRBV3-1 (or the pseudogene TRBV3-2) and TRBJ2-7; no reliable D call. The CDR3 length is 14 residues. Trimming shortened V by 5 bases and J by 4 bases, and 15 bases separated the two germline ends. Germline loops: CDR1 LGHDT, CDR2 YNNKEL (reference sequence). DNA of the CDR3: TGTGCCAGCAGCGCGAGTCAGGAGACTTACGAGCAGTACTTC. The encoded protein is CASSASQETYEQYF.